Listed here are 8 T cell receptor beta chains from one sample, sequenced in a study of T-cell reconstitution after alpha-beta-depleted transplantation in children. Construction of the TCRbeta library involved unique molecular identifiers. In TCRdb, the PCR reads were re-called with MiXCR into one record per CDR3 protein. The repertoire consists of around 960,000 distinct CDR3 sequences, with roughly 29% occurring once and the leading ten covering over 25%. The specimen was PBMCs, mostly from graft donor cells, collected 360 days after TCRalphabeta/CD19-depleted stem cell transplant. The receptors originated from a boy under two years old who had a stem cell transplant for SCID, so the T cells may come from the graft donor.

This clonotype was seen only a few times. The chain recombines TRBV12-3 or TRBV12-4 with TRBJ2-4, with a possible D match to TRBD2 (6 bases). The CDR3 loop spans 13 amino acids. The V end was cut by 6 bases, the J end by 7 bases, with 13 bases between. Written as DNA, the CDR3 is TGTGCCAGCAGCACCAACCGGGGGAACATTCAGTACTTC. Its protein is CASSTNRGNIQYF.

In this sample, this clonotype turned up a few times. V and J are TRBV29-1 and TRBJ1-2; D is undetermined. From germline, CDR1 is SQVTM and CDR2 ANQGSEA. The CDR3 loop spans 14 amino acids. Trimming removed 6 bases at V and 5 bases at J, with 19 bases between. The CDR3 sequence: CSVPLTGRRYGYTF. CDR3 DNA: TGCAGCGTCCCCTTGACGGGAAGGAGATATGGCTACACCTTC.

In this sample, this clonotype turned up a few times. V and J are TRBV12-3 or TRBV12-4 and TRBJ2-2; D gene ambiguous. V lost 8 bases, J lost 3 bases, and 10 bases lay in between. The CDR3 is 13 residues long. This CDR3 is CASFEDHTGELFF. CDR3 nucleotides: TGTGCCAGCTTCGAGGACCACACCGGGGAGCTGTTTTTT.

This CDR3 is CAISGVGGEKLFF. The CDR3 DNA follows: TGTGCCATCAGTGGAGTGGGTGGGGAAAAACTGTTTTTT. J is TRBJ1-4 and V is TRBV10-3; no clear D gene. The CDR3 covers 13 residues. Deletions cut 4 bases from V and 8 bases from J, with 11 bases between. Per the germline V gene, CDR1 is ENHRY and CDR2 is SYGVKD.

The chain links TRBV6-5 to TRBJ2-2; TRBD2 is a possible D gene (6 bases). V lost 4 bases and J 7 bases, leaving 10 bases between the germline ends. The germline gives CDR1 MNHEY, CDR2 SVGAGI. The CDR3 contains 13 residues. The DNA for the CDR3 is TGTGCCAGCAGTTGGAGGGCTGGCGGGGAGCTGTTTTTT. Encoded protein: CASSWRAGGELFF.

This clonotype has a handful of counts. CDR3 nucleotide sequence: TGCAGTGCTCAAGTTGCAACTAATGAAAAACTGTTTTTT. It encodes CSAQVATNEKLFF. The chain employs TRBV20-1 and TRBJ1-4; D uncertain. The germline gives CDR1 DFQATT, CDR2 SNEGSKA (reference sequence). V lost 5 bases and J lost 0, with 7 bases in between. The CDR3 sequence is 13 residues long.

There are a few counts of this clonotype. V is TRBV4-1 and J is TRBJ1-6; D is unresolved. From germline, CDR1 is MGHRA and CDR2 YSYEKL. There are 14 residues in the CDR3. With 0 bases removed from V and 16 bases from J, the gap between germline ends came to 16 bases. The CDR3 is CASSQDGNRHKLHF. CDR3 nucleotide sequence: TGCGCCAGCAGCCAAGATGGAAACCGCCATAAGCTCCACTTT.

The chain recombines TRBV6-2 or TRBV6-3 with TRBJ2-1; D is unclear. Germline CDR1 is MNHEY and CDR2 is SVGEGT. With 9 bases removed from V and 0 bases from J, the gap between germline ends came to 15 bases. This CDR3 is 15 amino acids long. CDR3 region: CASSGPGRSYNEQFF. In nucleotides, the CDR3 is TGTGCCAGTTCCGGCCCGGGCCGCTCCTACAATGAGCAGTTCTTC.